This TCR beta chain was obtained from a study of Graves' ophthalmopathy and Graves' hyperthyroidism. Amplification targeted the TCR beta CDR3 regions, with RNA transcripts as the source material. Investigators did first-round RT-PCR with HTBI primers, then second-round multiplex PCR. TCRdb independently ran MiXCR on the multiplex PCR reads; one entry per CDR3 protein. The table lists 450,000 or so distinct CDR3 sequences, 13% to 15% of them singletons. A duration under 3 months, NOSPECS ≥4, CAS ≥3 and moderate-to-severe activity characterized the donors with ophthalmopathy. Someone took the PBMCs out of about 9.7 ml of fresh peripheral blood. This clonotype occurred many times. This CDR3 is built from 14 residues. Germline V gives CDR1 LNHDA, CDR2 SQIVND (reference sequence). V trimming: 9 bases; J trimming: 9 bases; junction bases outside the gene matches: 13.

The TCR originated in a woman in her 30s with Graves' ophthalmopathy. The chain is built from TRBV19 and TRBJ2-4; 8 nucleotides align to TRBD1. Material for sequencing was blood. The CDR3 DNA is TGTGCCAGCCAAGGACAGGGAGGTAGGGGCATTCAGTACTTC. Its translation: CASQGQGGRGIQYF.